These 28 T cell receptor beta chains were all obtained from the same sample, sequenced in a study of cytomegalovirus exposure and HLA in healthy donors (dated by TCRdb to between 2016 and 2019). Library preparation used the immunoSEQ multiplex PCR assay. A mixture of 60 forward primers for TCR Vbeta segments and 13 reverse primers for TCR Jbeta segments was used in the multiplex PCR. The table was pulled from immuneACCESS by TCRdb, which kept in-frame rearrangements only. Such tables lose some clones; where checked, under half of the loss comes from unresolved V genes, and the rest has no known cause. A total of roughly 150,000 clones appear in this sample, about 79% of them only once. The ten largest clones add up to approximately 2.3% of the sample. Sequencing input: PBMCs. These receptors originate from a male donor in good health and CMV-seronegative.

CDR3 DNA: TGTGCCAGCAGCGCAGACAGGGGTTGGTTCGAGCAGTACTTC. It codes for CASSADRGWFEQYF. V usage is TRBV11-2 and J usage is TRBJ2-7; 8 bases agree with TRBD1. Trimming cost V 5 bases and J 6 bases; bases outside gene matches: 9. The CDR3 is made up of 14 amino acids. Per the germline V gene, CDR1 is SGHAT and CDR2 is FQNNGV.

V is TRBV11-2 and J is TRBJ2-7; tentatively, D is TRBD1 (5 bases). CDR3 size: 15 residues. The V gene lost 3 bases and the J gene lost 2 bases, with 14 bases spanning the gap. Germline CDR1 and CDR2: SGHAT and FQNNGV. The DNA for the CDR3 is TGTGCCAGCAGCTTCAGGGTAGCCTCTCCCTACGAGCAGTACTTC. Its translation is CASSFRVASPYEQYF.

The gene calls are TRBV7-9 and TRBJ2-1; 11 nucleotides align to TRBD1. V lost 5 bases, J lost 3 bases, and 3 bases stayed unmatched. The V gene's germline CDR1 is SEHNR and CDR2 FQNEAQ (reference sequence). There are 15 residues in the CDR3. The CDR3 nucleotides are TGTGCCAGCAGCGGACAGGGGGCGGACTACAATGAGCAGTTCTTC. Protein product: CASSGQGADYNEQFF.

V gene TRBV18 combines with J gene TRBJ1-3; possibly TRBD1 for D (6 bases). The CDR3 has 15 residues. The germline V gene encodes CDR1 KGHSH and CDR2 LQKENI. Trimming cost V 6 bases and J 0 bases, with 12 bases left between them. In nucleotides, the CDR3 is TGTGCCAGCTCCCAGACGGACAGCTCTGGAAACACCATATATTTT. Translated: CASSQTDSSGNTIYF.

This clone was counted a single time. V usage is TRBV27 and J usage is TRBJ2-7; 8 bases are shared with TRBD1. Unmatched junction bases numbered 3, after V lost 0 bases and J lost 2 bases. The CDR3 runs to 15 residues. The germline CDR1 and CDR2 sequences are MNHEY and SMNVEV (reference sequence). This CDR3 reads CASSLSGTGPYEQYF. The CDR3 DNA follows: TGTGCCAGCAGTTTATCGGGGACAGGTCCCTACGAGCAGTACTTC.

The gene calls are TRBV7-2 and TRBJ1-2; D is uncertain. CDR1 SGHTA and CDR2 FQGNSA come from the germline V gene. The CDR3 covers 15 residues. The V and J ends lost 1 base and 4 bases respectively, with 13 bases between them. This chain's CDR3 is CASSLGGRLSYGYTF. The DNA of the CDR3 is TGTGCCAGCAGCTTAGGTGGCAGACTGTCCTATGGCTACACCTTC.

The chain employs TRBV28 and TRBJ2-1; D gene uncertain. V was trimmed by 3 bases and J by 9 bases, leaving 12 bases between them. The CDR3 is 13 residues long. Germline V gives CDR1 MDHEN, CDR2 SYDVKM. CDR3 sequence (DNA): TGTGCCAGCAGTTTCGCCCGGTTCGGTGAGCAGTTCTTC. It specifies CASSFARFGEQFF.

The chain couples TRBV29-1 to TRBJ1-5, with no clear D. V lost 6 bases to trimming and J lost 0 bases, with 9 bases between them. Germline V gene sequence: CDR1 SQVTM, CDR2 ANQGSEA. This CDR3 comprises 13 residues. The CDR3 nucleotides read TGCAGCGTAATGGAGAATAGCAATCAGCCCCAGCATTTT. As protein: CSVMENSNQPQHF.

This clone was seen once. The V gene is TRBV30, the J gene TRBJ1-2, with D hard to call. Trimming pared 3 bases from V and 8 bases from J, leaving 22 bases between. The CDR3 runs 15 residues. Germline loops: CDR1 GTSNPN, CDR2 SVGIG (reference sequence). The CDR3 protein is CAWREIPGLSRGYTF. CDR3 nucleotide sequence: TGTGCCTGGAGAGAGATTCCCGGACTCTCGAGAGGCTACACCTTC.

The genes are TRBV7-9 and TRBJ2-3; D might be TRBD1 (5 bases). The CDR3 length is 11 residues. Germline V CDR1 and CDR2: SEHNR, FQNEAQ (reference sequence). Deletions cut 1 base from V and 10 bases from J, with 6 bases between. The CDR3 nucleotides are TGTGCCAGCAGCTTAGAAGGGGCGCAGTATTTT. Translation: CASSLEGAQYF. Full variable domain (outside the CDR3, taken from reference TRBV7-9 and TRBJ2-3): DTGVSQNPRHKITKRGQNVTFRCDPISEHNRLYWYRQTLGQGPEFLTYFQNEAQLEKSRLLSDRFSAERPKGSFSTLEIQRTEQGDSAMYLCASSLEGAQYFGPGTRLTVL.

The chain employs TRBV10-3 and TRBJ2-3; 7 nucleotides match TRBD1. The trim removed 6 bases at V and 3 bases at J, leaving 12 bases unmatched. The CDR3 is 16 amino acids. From germline, CDR1 is ENHRY and CDR2 SYGVKD. This CDR3 reads CAIRDGDSRMTDTQYF. DNA for the CDR3: TGTGCCATCAGAGACGGGGACAGTCGGATGACAGATACGCAGTATTTT.

The CDR3: CASSAGLPDRVREQYF. Written as DNA, the CDR3 is TGTGCCAGCAGCGCCGGACTTCCGGACAGGGTACGCGAGCAGTACTTC. The J gene is TRBJ2-7, the V gene TRBV5-5; 8 bases are shared with TRBD1. This CDR3 has 16 residues. The germline gives CDR1 SGHKS, CDR2 YYEKEE (reference sequence). V was clipped by 4 bases and J by 6 bases; unmatched bases: 15.

This clone appeared a few times. This sequence joins TRBV10-1 and TRBJ1-1; 8 bases are a match to TRBD1. CDR3 length: 16 residues. Germline CDR1 reads WNHNN; CDR2 reads SYGVQD (reference sequence). Trimming at V came to 4 bases and at J to 6 bases, leaving 13 bases not matched to a gene. The CDR3 bases are TGCGCCAGCAGTGGGTCAGGACAGGGCCGCCCCGCTGAAGCTTTCTTT. It codes for CASSGSGQGRPAEAFF.

This rearrangement joins TRBV4-1 to TRBJ1-5; D is perhaps TRBD1 (6 bases). The CDR3 runs 15 residues. V was clipped by 2 bases and J by 3 bases, with 11 bases between them. Germline V CDR1 and CDR2: MGHRA, YSYEKL. CDR3 sequence: CASSQLQGFNQPQHF. In DNA, the CDR3 is TGCGCCAGCAGCCAATTACAGGGATTCAATCAGCCCCAGCATTTT.

This chain links TRBV11-3 with TRBJ2-1; 10 bases line up with TRBD1. From germline, CDR1 is SGHNT and CDR2 YENEEA. The J segment lost 6 bases and the V segment lost 5 bases, leaving 10 bases of the junction unmatched. The CDR3 totals 16 residues. The CDR3 sequence is CASSPQDRGSGNEQFF. In nucleotides, the CDR3 is TGTGCCAGCAGCCCCCAGGACAGGGGGAGTGGCAATGAGCAGTTCTTC. The whole variable domain, filled in from reference TRBV11-3 and TRBJ2-1, reads EAGVVQSPRYKIIEKKQPVAFWCNPISGHNTLYWYLQNLGQGPELLIRYENEEAVDDSQLPKDRFSAERLKGVDSTLKIQPAELGDSAVYLCASSPQDRGSGNEQFFGPGTRLTVL.

The rearrangement links TRBV6-5 to TRBJ2-7; 7 bases agree with TRBD2. CDR1 and CDR2 (germline): MNHEY, SVGAGI. V was clipped by 1 base and J by 5 bases; unmatched bases: 8. CDR3 length: 15 residues. In DNA, the CDR3 is TGTGCCAGCAGTTACTTTCGAGGGAGGGCCCACGAGCAGTACTTC. This encodes CASSYFRGRAHEQYF.

The chain combines TRBV7-2 with TRBJ1-2, with 7 positions matching TRBD1. The CDR3 runs 13 residues. V shed 5 bases and J 8 bases; nucleotides not matched to a gene: 8. Germline CDR1 SGHTA, CDR2 FQGNSA. The CDR3 here is CASSRGTADGYTF. CDR3 DNA: TGTGCCAGCAGCCGGGGGACAGCAGACGGCTACACCTTC.

The genes are TRBV27 and TRBJ2-7, with 7 nucleotides matching TRBD2. Unmatched junction bases numbered 10, after V lost 8 bases and J lost 6 bases. Germline-derived CDR1 and CDR2 are MNHEY and SMNVEV (reference sequence). This CDR3 comprises 13 residues. The CDR3 reads CASCAGVGGEQYF. The CDR3 DNA reads as TGTGCCAGCTGTGCGGGAGTTGGGGGCGAGCAGTACTTC.

In this sample, this clone turned up once. The chain joins TRBV7-8 to TRBJ2-7, with D possibly matching TRBD1 (7 bases). The CDR3 is made up of 14 amino acids. The V end lost 4 bases, the J end lost 0 bases, and 10 bases lay between the germline ends. Germline CDR1 is SGHVS and CDR2 is FQNEAQ. The CDR3 nucleotides read TGTGCCAGCAGCTCAGGGGGGAGCTCCTACGAGCAGTACTTC. Protein product: CASSSGGSSYEQYF.

This chain connects TRBV9 to TRBJ2-7; 10 bases map to TRBD2. V trimming: 3 bases; J trimming: 2 bases; junction bases outside the gene matches: 5. The CDR3 totals 15 residues. CDR1 is SGDLS, CDR2 YYNGEE, per germline. DNA for the CDR3: TGTGCCAGCAGCGCCGGGACTAGCGTGCCCTACGAGCAGTACTTC. This encodes CASSAGTSVPYEQYF.

The chain is built from TRBV5-1 and TRBJ1-5; 9 bases are a match to TRBD1. The CDR3 loop spans 15 amino acids. In germline, CDR1 is SGHRS, CDR2 YFSETQ. V lost 3 bases and J lost 1; bases outside the gene matches: 2. CDR3 DNA sequence: TGCGCCAGCAGCTGGGGACAGGGAAGCAATCAGCCCCAGCATTTT. Translation: CASSWGQGSNQPQHF.

The rearrangement joins TRBV7-2 to TRBJ2-7; 9 positions match TRBD2. The CDR3 covers 15 residues. Germline CDR1 and CDR2: SGHTA and FQGNSA. Trimming cost V 3 bases and J 0 bases; bases outside gene matches: 3. CDR3 sequence: CASSFSSGSSYEQYF. The CDR3 DNA is TGTGCCAGCAGCTTTAGTAGCGGGAGCTCCTACGAGCAGTACTTC.

The CDR3 protein is CASRAGLGVDEQFF. In DNA, the CDR3 is TGCGCCAGCAGGGCGGGCCTTGGTGTCGATGAGCAGTTCTTC. The rearrangement joins TRBV4-3 to TRBJ2-1; tentative D call: TRBD2 (5 bases). Germline V lookup: CDR1 LGHNA, CDR2 YSLEER. V dropped 6 bases and J dropped 8 bases, with 17 bases sitting between them. The CDR3 length is 14 residues.

V gene TRBV7-2 combines with J gene TRBJ2-1; D perhaps matches TRBD2 (5 bases). Germline V gene lookup returns CDR1 SGHTA and CDR2 FQGNSA. Trimming took off 3 bases at V and 0 bases at J, with 9 bases between the two ends. The CDR3 length is 15 residues. The CDR3 DNA reads TGTGCCAGCAGCTTGGACGCGGGCTCCTACAATGAGCAGTTCTTC. This encodes CASSLDAGSYNEQFF.

The chain recombines TRBV9 with TRBJ2-2; 9 nucleotides align to TRBD1. CDR3 size: 16 residues. Per the germline V gene, CDR1 is SGDLS and CDR2 is YYNGEE. Trimming removed 3 bases from V and 5 bases from J; junction bases left unmatched: 8. The CDR3 is CASSAPGQGVTGELFF. CDR3 in DNA: TGTGCCAGCAGCGCACCGGGACAGGGTGTTACCGGGGAGCTGTTTTTT.

This rearrangement joins TRBV7-2 to TRBJ2-3; 15 bases line up with TRBD2. V trimming: 4 bases; J trimming: 6 bases; junction bases outside the gene matches: 8. Per the germline V gene, CDR1 is SGHTA and CDR2 is FQGNSA. The CDR3 runs to 17 residues. The CDR3: CASSSGLAGGAVDTQYF. The CDR3 bases are TGTGCCAGCAGCTCCGGACTAGCGGGAGGGGCAGTCGATACGCAGTATTTT.

V gene TRBV7-2 combines with J gene TRBJ1-2; 8 bases are shared with TRBD1. This CDR3 spans 16 amino acids. Germline CDR1 SGHTA, CDR2 FQGNSA. The V gene end was trimmed by 5 bases and the J gene end by 8 bases; junction bases not matched to a gene: 16. The CDR3 loop is CASSGPGTGKLGGYTF. DNA for the CDR3: TGTGCCAGCAGCGGACCCGGGACAGGCAAACTAGGAGGCTACACCTTC.

The V and J genes are TRBV4-3 and TRBJ1-1; TRBD1 is a possible D gene (6 bases). V gave up 0 bases and J gave up 0 bases, with 8 bases separating them. The germline V gene encodes CDR1 LGHNA and CDR2 YSLEER. There are 15 residues in the CDR3. The CDR3 DNA follows: TGCGCCAGCAGCCAAGAGGGGGGGCTGAACACTGAAGCTTTCTTT. This sequence encodes CASSQEGGLNTEAFF.